What follows are 31 T cell receptor beta chains derived from one specimen sequenced in a study of patients and donors after allogeneic stem cell transplantation. TCRdb re-called the RT-PCR reads with MiXCR, one entry per CDR3 protein. The data hold approximately 140,000 distinct CDR3 sequences, with roughly two fifths observed a single time. The material sequenced was blood, either unsorted or a sorted T cell fraction (not recorded which). Receptors originate from a human donor who was either an allogeneic HSCT recipient or a stem cell or donor lymphocyte infusion donor (not recorded which). It is not recorded whose cells these are; they may come from a transplant donor.

The chain links TRBV20-1 to TRBJ2-7, with TRBD1 identical over 7 bases. The CDR3 is 15 residues long. Germline values: CDR1 DFQATT, CDR2 SNEGSKA (reference sequence). The ends lost 3 bases at V and 1 base at J; junction bases unmatched: 9. CDR3 nucleotide sequence: TGCAGTGCTAGGCCTTCAGGGGGAATGTCCTACGAGCAGTACTTC. Translating gives CSARPSGGMSYEQYF.

The chain carries TRBV12-3 or TRBV12-4 and TRBJ1-6; 7 bases agree with TRBD1. Germline trimming cut 6 bases from V and 3 bases from J; bases unmatched to any gene: 5. The CDR3 totals 15 residues. Here the CDR3 DNA reads TGTGCCAGCAGCGAAACAGGGGTCTATAATTCACCCCTCCACTTT. It yields the protein CASSETGVYNSPLHF.

The rearrangement links TRBV12-3 or TRBV12-4 to TRBJ1-1, with D maybe TRBD1 (5 bases). This CDR3 is built from 14 residues. The V end was cut by 3 bases, the J end by 5 bases, with 13 bases between. Here the CDR3 DNA reads TGTGCCAGCAGTTTGGACACACGGAGTACTGAAGCTTTCTTT. Residues: CASSLDTRSTEAFF.

This clonotype was observed a few times. The V call is TRBV20-1, the J call TRBJ1-2; no reliable D call. The germline CDR1 and CDR2 sequences are DFQATT and SNEGSKA (reference sequence). The V end was cut by 1 base, the J end by 7 bases, with 1 base between. The CDR3 has 9 amino acids. Here the CDR3 DNA reads TGCAGTGCTAGAGGTGGCTACACCTTC. Residues: CSARGGYTF.

This chain joins TRBV12-3 or TRBV12-4 and TRBJ1-1, with 9 bases lining up with TRBD1. The V and J ends lost 5 bases and 0 bases, in that order; junction bases with no gene match: 10. The CDR3 has 17 amino acids. CDR3 residues: CASSPPGQGLMNTEAFF. CDR3 DNA: TGTGCCAGCAGTCCACCGGGACAGGGACTCATGAACACTGAAGCTTTCTTT.

CDR3 sequence: CASSLIGTDTQYF. Written as DNA, the CDR3 is TGTGCCAGCAGTTTAATCGGCACAGATACGCAGTATTTT. The chain is built from TRBV12-3 or TRBV12-4 and TRBJ2-3; D gene ambiguous. The CDR3 spans 13 residues. Trimming stripped 2 bases from V and 1 base from J, with 4 bases between.

This clonotype was detected only a few times. J is TRBJ1-2 and V is TRBV12-3 or TRBV12-4, with unresolved D. This CDR3 has 13 residues. Trimming removed 2 bases from V and 4 bases from J, with 8 bases in between. This CDR3 is CASSLIPFYGYTF. The CDR3 region has the DNA TGTGCCAGCAGTTTAATCCCATTCTATGGCTACACCTTC.

The gene calls are TRBV6-5 and TRBJ1-1, with 7 bases identical to TRBD1. Germline assignment: CDR1 MNHEY and CDR2 SVGAGI. V trimming: 2 bases; J trimming: 4 bases; junction bases outside the gene matches: 1. The CDR3 length is 13 residues. The CDR3 here is CASSYRDSTEAFF. The CDR3 nucleotides read TGTGCCAGCAGTTACCGGGACAGCACTGAAGCTTTCTTT.

This clonotype was found a few times. The chain combines TRBV4-2 with TRBJ1-5; D uncertain. The CDR3 covers 15 residues. Trimming stripped 1 base from V and 0 bases from J, with 7 bases between. CDR1 and CDR2 (germline): LGHNA, YNFKEQ. The chain's CDR3 is CASSQAGGSNQPQHF. CDR3 sequence (DNA): TGTGCCAGCAGCCAAGCTGGAGGTAGCAATCAGCCCCAGCATTTT.

This chain links TRBV4-1 with TRBJ1-6; possibly TRBD1 for D (5 bases). Germline V gene lookup returns CDR1 MGHRA and CDR2 YSYEKL. Trimming left V 1 base short and J 13 bases short, with 17 bases between. This CDR3 spans 15 amino acids. CDR3 residues: CASSQAGPLWGPLHF. In DNA form, the CDR3 reads TGCGCCAGCAGCCAAGCCGGCCCTTTGTGGGGGCCCCTCCACTTT.

The V gene is TRBV12-3 or TRBV12-4, the J gene TRBJ1-3, with TRBD1 matching over 7 bases. The V and J ends lost 6 bases and 2 bases, in that order; junction bases with no gene match: 7. CDR3 size: 15 residues. CDR3 nucleotides: TGTGCCAGCAGCCCGGCGACAGGGACTGGAAACACCATATATTTT. Translating it yields CASSPATGTGNTIYF.

V usage is TRBV4-3 and J usage is TRBJ2-2; D remains unclear. The CDR3 extends over 13 amino acids. CDR1 LGHNA and CDR2 YSLEER come from the germline V gene. V lost 4 bases to trimming and J lost 3 bases, with 6 bases between them. DNA for the CDR3: TGCGCCAGCAGCCTTGCCCACACCGGGGAGCTGTTTTTT. It encodes CASSLAHTGELFF.

This clonotype has just a few counts. The chain employs TRBV7-9 and TRBJ1-6; D call uncertain. With 3 bases removed from V and 4 bases from J, the gap between germline ends came to 7 bases. This CDR3 spans 14 amino acids. The germline V gene has CDR1 SEHNR and CDR2 FQNEAQ (reference sequence). The CDR3 DNA follows: TGTGCCAGCAGCTTCGAACAATATAATTCACCCCTCCACTTT. This gives the protein CASSFEQYNSPLHF. The full variable domain, its missing parts supplied by reference TRBV7-9 and TRBJ1-6, is DTGVSQNPRHKITKRGQNVTFRCDPISEHNRLYWYRQTLGQGPEFLTYFQNEAQLEKSRLLSDRFSAERPKGSFSTLEIQRTEQGDSAMYLCASSFEQYNSPLHFGNGTRLTVT.

The genes are TRBV9 and TRBJ2-5, with TRBD2 identical over 8 bases. V lost 1 base and J lost 5; bases outside the gene matches: 7. From germline, CDR1 is SGDLS and CDR2 YYNGEE. CDR3 length equals 15 residues. This CDR3 reads CASSVQAGARETQYF. In DNA, the CDR3 is TGTGCCAGCAGCGTACAAGCGGGGGCCAGGGAGACCCAGTACTTC.

The rearrangement joins TRBV27 to TRBJ1-1; D is possibly TRBD1 (5 bases). In germline, CDR1 is MNHEY, CDR2 SMNVEV (reference sequence). Between the trimmed V and J ends, which lost 3 bases and 3 bases, there was a span of 11 bases. The CDR3 consists of 14 residues. The CDR3 region has the DNA TGTGCCAGCAGTTTCCAGGGATTCGACACTGAAGCTTTCTTT. Its translation is CASSFQGFDTEAFF.

This clonotype was counted many times. DNA for the CDR3: TGTGCCAGCAGTTTTACCAGGGAGGGCTACACCTTC. It specifies CASSFTREGYTF. This rearrangement joins TRBV12-3 or TRBV12-4 to TRBJ1-2; possibly TRBD1 for D (5 bases). The CDR3 extends over 12 amino acids. Trimming left V 3 bases short and J 8 bases short, with 10 bases between.

This clonotype was observed a few times. The V gene is TRBV12-3 or TRBV12-4, the J gene TRBJ2-7; D may be TRBD1 or TRBD2 (6 bases each). CDR3 length equals 12 residues. Trimming left V 2 bases short and J 5 bases short, with 7 bases between. The CDR3 sequence is CASSLRGDEQYF. In DNA, the CDR3 is TGTGCCAGCAGTTTAAGGGGGGACGAGCAGTACTTC.

The rearrangement joins TRBV7-9 to TRBJ2-1; D not certain. The germline V gene has CDR1 SEHNR and CDR2 FQNEAQ (reference sequence). There are 13 residues in the CDR3. Trimming pared 5 bases from V and 9 bases from J, leaving 14 bases between. The CDR3 region has the DNA TGTGCCAGCAGCCGTGATTTGGTTGGTGAGCAGTTCTTC. It yields the protein CASSRDLVGEQFF.

The rearrangement joins TRBV29-1 to TRBJ2-1; a weak D match, TRBD1 (6 bases). This CDR3 comprises 16 residues. The germline V and J ends were trimmed by 1 base and 7 bases, with 20 bases remaining between them. Per germline, CDR1 SQVTM and CDR2 ANQGSEA. The CDR3 DNA reads TGCAGCGTTGAAGTGTCTGAGGCAGGGGAGAGGAATGAGCAGTTCTTC. This codes for CSVEVSEAGERNEQFF.

This clonotype has only a few counts. V gene TRBV5-1 combines with J gene TRBJ2-5; the D gene is possibly TRBD2 (5 bases). V was shortened by 5 bases and J by 1 base, with 12 bases between the two germline ends. The CDR3 runs 14 residues. CDR1 is SGHRS and CDR2 is YFSETQ in the germline V gene. CDR3 DNA sequence: TGCGCCAGCAGTACCGTGGGGAGCCAAGAGACCCAGTACTTC. This sequence encodes CASSTVGSQETQYF. Supplemented by reference TRBV5-1 and TRBJ2-5, the full variable domain reads KAGVTQTPRYLIKTRGQQVTLSCSPISGHRSVSWYQQTPGQGLQFLFEYFSETQRNKGNFPGRFSGRQFSNSRSEMNVSTLELGDSALYLCASSTVGSQETQYFGPGTRLLVL.

In this sample, this clonotype turned up a few times. The chain combines TRBV11-2 with TRBJ1-6, with a tentative D call TRBD1 (5 bases). The V end was cut by 4 bases, the J end by 5 bases, with 18 bases between. The CDR3 runs to 17 residues. Germline V gene lookup returns CDR1 SGHAT and CDR2 FQNNGV. The CDR3 spells CASSYMGQLLHNSPLHF. The CDR3 bases are TGTGCCAGCAGCTATATGGGGCAGCTACTTCATAATTCACCCCTCCACTTT.

The chain recombines TRBV12-3 or TRBV12-4 with TRBJ1-1, with a tentative D call TRBD1 (5 bases). V lost 6 bases and J lost 0, with 14 bases in between. CDR3 size: 15 residues. The CDR3: CASRYTGPMNTEAFF. CDR3 coding DNA: TGTGCCAGCAGGTATACGGGACCCATGAACACTGAAGCTTTCTTT.

This clonotype was seen a handful of times. This chain connects TRBV20-1 to TRBJ1-4; 10 nucleotides agree with TRBD1. CDR1 is DFQATT and CDR2 is SNEGSKA in the germline V gene (reference sequence). The J segment lost 6 bases and the V segment lost 5 bases, leaving 9 bases of the junction unmatched. The length of the CDR3 is 15 residues. The CDR3 nucleotides are TGCAGTGCTCCCGGATGGGGGACAGGGGATGAAAAACTGTTTTTT. This sequence encodes CSAPGWGTGDEKLFF.

The chain is built from TRBV12-3 or TRBV12-4 and TRBJ2-7; 14 positions match TRBD2. The CDR3 has 14 residues. V shed 6 bases and J 5 bases; nucleotides not matched to a gene: 3. CDR3 coding DNA: TGTGCCAGCAGCCGACTAGCGGGGGGGAACGAGCAGTACTTC. This codes for CASSRLAGGNEQYF.

This clonotype was observed a few times. The V and J genes are TRBV20-1 and TRBJ2-2; D is perhaps TRBD1 (5 bases). V lost 1 base, J lost 1 base, and 10 bases lay in between. Germline V gives CDR1 DFQATT, CDR2 SNEGSKA (reference sequence). This CDR3 contains 15 residues. In DNA, the CDR3 is TGCAGTGCTAGAGTTAGCACAGGGAACACCGGGGAGCTGTTTTTT. Translated, it gives CSARVSTGNTGELFF.

The chain combines TRBV20-1 with TRBJ2-2; no firm D call. Germline V lookup: CDR1 DFQATT, CDR2 SNEGSKA (reference sequence). V was trimmed by 3 bases and J by 0 bases, leaving 8 bases between them. The CDR3 length is 14 residues. The DNA of the CDR3 is TGCAGTGCTAGTGCAGTGTCGAACACCGGGGAGCTGTTTTTT. Translation: CSASAVSNTGELFF.

The rearrangement links TRBV4-3 to TRBJ2-3; TRBD1 might be the D (6 bases). The CDR3 has 19 residues. Trimming removed 4 bases from V and 4 bases from J, with 27 bases in between. Germline lookup yields CDR1 LGHNA and CDR2 YSLEER. CDR3 region: CASSLIARQENREADTQYF. Written as DNA, the CDR3 is TGCGCCAGCAGCCTCATAGCGAGACAGGAAAACAGGGAAGCAGATACGCAGTATTTT.

This clonotype appeared a few times. The V call is TRBV10-3, the J call TRBJ1-6; 9 bases line up with TRBD1. J gave up 5 bases and V 4 bases, and 9 bases lay outside the gene matches. Germline V gives CDR1 ENHRY, CDR2 SYGVKD. The CDR3 totals 17 residues. DNA of the CDR3: TGTGCCATCAGTGGCAGACAGGGGGATTATCATAATTCACCCCTCCACTTT. It specifies CAISGRQGDYHNSPLHF.

There are a few counts of this clonotype. The chain links TRBV4-1 to TRBJ1-2; perhaps TRBD1 as D (5 bases). The CDR3 is made up of 16 amino acids. Per germline, CDR1 MGHRA and CDR2 YSYEKL. V was trimmed by 0 bases and J by 4 bases, leaving 15 bases between them. In nucleotides, the CDR3 is TGCGCCAGCAGCCAAGATCCGGGACGGTCCTTCTATGGCTACACCTTC. Translating gives CASSQDPGRSFYGYTF.

The chain couples TRBV28 to TRBJ1-5, with D perhaps TRBD1 (6 bases). Per germline, CDR1 MDHEN and CDR2 SYDVKM. This CDR3 spans 18 amino acids. V was clipped by 0 bases and J by 5 bases, with 20 bases between them. The CDR3 nucleotides read TGTGCCAGCAGTTTATGGGGGGGCCCGGGACCACTAGATCAGCCCCAGCATTTT. Translating it yields CASSLWGGPGPLDQPQHF.

The rearrangement uses TRBV20-1 and TRBJ2-1; TRBD2 aligns across 7 bases. V shed 8 bases and J 7 bases; nucleotides not matched to a gene: 14. This CDR3 region has 14 residues. Germline values: CDR1 DFQATT, CDR2 SNEGSKA (reference sequence). CDR3: CSSPPRDYWNEQFF. As DNA, the CDR3 is TGCAGTTCTCCACCTCGGGACTATTGGAATGAGCAGTTCTTC.